This entry describes one TCR beta chain. Its antigen is still unknown. Per-nucleotide qualities are absent, and no much larger clonotype sits a single base away. These data are taken from a study of T-cell reconstitution after alpha-beta-depleted transplantation in children (TCRdb year 2016). Looking at the study overall: Using TCR repertoire profiling, the study quantitatively followed how T-cell immune reconstitution unfolded in children after TCRalphabeta/CD19-depleted allogeneic hematopoietic cell transplantation.

The treatment or condition label for this specimen denotes: allogeneic hematopoietic cell transplantation with graft depleted of TCRalphabeta T cells and CD19 B cells. TCRalphabeta/CD19-depleted allogeneic hematopoietic cell grafts were given to the transplant recipients, all of whom were children. Study-level results and caveats: The frequencies of hyperexpanded clones fell over the following months, and after one year, T-cell counts and TCRbeta diversity were mostly attributed to newly produced T cells. In some patients, the high TCRbeta diversity seen at day 60 was put down to recipient T cells and intrathymic progenitors that had survived conditioning. Apparently early alphabetaT-cell count recovery about two months after transplant reportedly relied on only several hundred rapidly expanded clones derived from non-depleted graft cells.

From the cysteine through the phenylalanine, the CDR3 covers 13 amino acids. Kept here is only the CDR3 DNA, which spans 39 bases and is read in frame from base 1. The V and J ends are trimmed by 6 bases and 6 bases, leaving 13 bases between them. The germline V gene encodes CDR1 SGHAT and CDR2 FQNNGV. The library was prepared using PCR. Data came from an Illumina HiSeq 2500. To normalize quantification of the TCRbeta repertoire, the TCR libraries were built with molecular barcoding that relied on unique molecular identifiers. The public sequencing data were trimmed at Q25 with fastp and processed into clonotypes with MiXCR by TCRdb, which kept only in-frame beta chains. Each CDR3 protein appears once, grouped with its most common genes and DNA. This sample holds a few hundred thousand distinct CDR3 sequences; more than 20% were observed only once. The ten largest clones represent under 45% of the sample.

The receptor comes from a boy under two years old with Wiskott-Aldrich syndrome, due to receive a stem cell transplant. The chain couples TRBV11-2 to TRBJ2-3, with the D gene call left open. The starting material was PBMCs, obtained before TCRalphabeta/CD19-depleted stem cell transplant. The CDR3 is CASSLGSLDTQYF. The DNA is TGTGCCAGCAGTCTTGGCTCTTTGGATACGCAGTATTTT.